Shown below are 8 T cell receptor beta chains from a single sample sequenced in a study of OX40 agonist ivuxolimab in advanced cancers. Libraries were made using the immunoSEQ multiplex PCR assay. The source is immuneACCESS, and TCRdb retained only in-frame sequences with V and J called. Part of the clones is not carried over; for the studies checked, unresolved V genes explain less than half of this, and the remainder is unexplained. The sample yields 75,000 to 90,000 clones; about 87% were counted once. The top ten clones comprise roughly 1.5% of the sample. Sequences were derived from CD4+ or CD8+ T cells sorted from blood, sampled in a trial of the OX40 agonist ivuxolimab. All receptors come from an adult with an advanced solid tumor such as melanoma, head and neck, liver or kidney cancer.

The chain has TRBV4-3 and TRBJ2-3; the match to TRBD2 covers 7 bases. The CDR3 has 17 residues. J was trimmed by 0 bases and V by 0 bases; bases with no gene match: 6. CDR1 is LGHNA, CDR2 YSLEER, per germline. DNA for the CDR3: TGCGCCAGCAGCCAAGAGTGGATTAGCGGGAGCACAGATACGCAGTATTTT. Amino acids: CASSQEWISGSTDTQYF.

CDR3 sequence reads: CASTRDSADYGYTF. In DNA form, the CDR3 reads TGTGCCAGCACCAGGGACAGTGCCGACTATGGCTACACCTTC. The gene calls are TRBV7-3 and TRBJ1-2; 7 nucleotides match TRBD1. With 7 bases clipped from V and 3 bases from J, the junction kept 8 bases outside the gene matches. CDR1 SGHTA and CDR2 FQGTGA come from the germline V gene. This CDR3 contains 14 residues.

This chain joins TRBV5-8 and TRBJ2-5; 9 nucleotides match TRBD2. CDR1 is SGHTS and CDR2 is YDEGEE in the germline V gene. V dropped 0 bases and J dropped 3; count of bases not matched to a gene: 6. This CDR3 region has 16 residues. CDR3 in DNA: TGTGCCAGCAGCTTGGGTTTAGCGGGGGAGGAAGAGACCCAGTACTTC. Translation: CASSLGLAGEEETQYF.

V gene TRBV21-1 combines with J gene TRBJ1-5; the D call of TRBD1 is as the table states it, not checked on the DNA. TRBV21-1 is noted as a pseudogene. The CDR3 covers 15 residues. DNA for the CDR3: TGTGCCAGCAGCGTTTTCGGACAGGGGATGAGGCCCCAGCATTTT. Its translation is CASSVFGQGMRPQHF.

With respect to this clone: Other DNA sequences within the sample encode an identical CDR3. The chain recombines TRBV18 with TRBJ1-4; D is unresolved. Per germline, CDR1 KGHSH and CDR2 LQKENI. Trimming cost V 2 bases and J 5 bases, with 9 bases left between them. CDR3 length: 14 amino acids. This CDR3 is CASSPGLGNEKLFF. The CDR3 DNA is TGTGCCAGCTCACCAGGGCTAGGAAATGAAAAACTGTTTTTT.

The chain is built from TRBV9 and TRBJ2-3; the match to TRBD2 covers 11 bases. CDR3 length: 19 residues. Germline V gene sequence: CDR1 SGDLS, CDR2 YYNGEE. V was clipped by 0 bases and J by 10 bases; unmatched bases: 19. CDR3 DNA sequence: TGTGCCAGCAGCGTAGAGTTGGGGACTAGCGGTCAACCTCCCCGCGCGCAGTATTTT. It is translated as CASSVELGTSGQPPRAQYF. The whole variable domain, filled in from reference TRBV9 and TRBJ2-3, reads DSGVTQTPKHLITATGQRVTLRCSPRSGDLSVYWYQQSLDQGLQFLIQYYNGEERAKGNILERFSAQQFPDLHSELNLSSLELGDSALYFCASSVELGTSGQPPRAQYFGPGTRLTVL.

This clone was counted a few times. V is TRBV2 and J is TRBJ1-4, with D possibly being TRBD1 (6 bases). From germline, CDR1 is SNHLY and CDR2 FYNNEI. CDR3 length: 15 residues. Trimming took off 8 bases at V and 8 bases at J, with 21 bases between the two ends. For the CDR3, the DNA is TGTGCCAGCGCTTCCCTGACAGGATCACAGGAAAAACTGTTTTTT. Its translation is CASASLTGSQEKLFF.

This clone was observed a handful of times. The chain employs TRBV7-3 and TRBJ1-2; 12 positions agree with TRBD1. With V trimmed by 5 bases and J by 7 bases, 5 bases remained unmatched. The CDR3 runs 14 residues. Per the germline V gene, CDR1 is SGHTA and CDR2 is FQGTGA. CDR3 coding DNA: TGTGCCAGCAGCCCGGGACAGGGGGCAATTGGCTACACCTTC. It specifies CASSPGQGAIGYTF.